This T cell receptor beta chain was found in a study of T cell repertoires in cytomegalovirus infection (dated by TCRdb to about 2019). In terms of the full investigation: Donor HLA type was relevant to the analysis, because carriage of CMV infection together with the matching HLA type was indicated by public TCR beta signatures. The investigation overall reported the following: Cumulative frequency of public TCR beta family members discriminated carriers of CMV infection plus the relevant HLA type in this cohort and an independent approximately 370-donor cohort. The ex vivo response was dominated by HLA-C-restricted CMV-specific TCR beta clonotypes, and the single most frequent clonotype in two of eight donors was supplied by these HLA-C-restricted clonotypes.

As regards this clonotype: It has no known antigen specificity. Base qualities are not recorded, but no much larger clone differs from it by a single base.

TCRdb records Illumina HiSeq 1500 as the sequencer. TCRdb handled the public reads itself, with Q25 trimming in fastp and clone calling in MiXCR, and kept productive beta chains. Each entry is one CDR3 protein sequence, shown with its most common DNA and genes. This sample lists 150,000 to 200,000 distinct CDR3 sequences; roughly 30% were detected once. The ten largest account for approximately 30% of the sample. From the cysteine through the phenylalanine, the CDR3 covers 13 amino acids. Just the 39-base CDR3 DNA is kept, in frame starting at base 1. CDR1 DFQATT and CDR2 SNEGSKA are derived from the germline V gene (reference sequence). Cut back by 5 bases and 8 bases, the V and J ends lie 16 bases apart.

The chain couples TRBV20-1 to TRBJ1-3; the D gene lacks a confident call. The source of this sequence is a human donor in good health (CMV status not recorded). Some clones in this sample may be carry-over from other donors' samples. Sequenced sample: PBMCs. The CDR3 in this case is CSAYKTLEDTIYF. The nucleotides are TGCAGTGCTTATAAGACCCTCGAAGACACCATATATTTT.